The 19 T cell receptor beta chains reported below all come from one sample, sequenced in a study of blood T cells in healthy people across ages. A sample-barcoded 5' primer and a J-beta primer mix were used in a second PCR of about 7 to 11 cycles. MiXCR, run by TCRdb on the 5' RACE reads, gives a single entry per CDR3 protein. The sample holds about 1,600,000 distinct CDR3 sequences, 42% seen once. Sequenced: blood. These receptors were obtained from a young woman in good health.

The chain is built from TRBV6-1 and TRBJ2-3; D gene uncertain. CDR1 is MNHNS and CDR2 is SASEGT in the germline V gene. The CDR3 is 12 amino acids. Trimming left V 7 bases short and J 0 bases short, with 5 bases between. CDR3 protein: CASMGSTDTQYF. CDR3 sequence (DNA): TGTGCCAGCATGGGCAGCACAGATACGCAGTATTTT.

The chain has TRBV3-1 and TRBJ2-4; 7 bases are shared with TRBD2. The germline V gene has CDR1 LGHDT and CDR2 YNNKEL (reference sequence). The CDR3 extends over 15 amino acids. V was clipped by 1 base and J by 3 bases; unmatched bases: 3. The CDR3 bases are TGTGCCAGCAGCCAAGGGGGCGGGGGCAAAAACATTCAGTACTTC. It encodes CASSQGGGGKNIQYF.

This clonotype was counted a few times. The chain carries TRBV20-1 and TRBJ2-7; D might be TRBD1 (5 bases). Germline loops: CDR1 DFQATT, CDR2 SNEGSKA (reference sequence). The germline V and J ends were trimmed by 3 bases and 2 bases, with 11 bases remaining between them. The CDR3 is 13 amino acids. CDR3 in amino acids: CSASWAGTYEQYF. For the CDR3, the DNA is TGCAGTGCTAGCTGGGCAGGGACCTACGAGCAGTACTTC.

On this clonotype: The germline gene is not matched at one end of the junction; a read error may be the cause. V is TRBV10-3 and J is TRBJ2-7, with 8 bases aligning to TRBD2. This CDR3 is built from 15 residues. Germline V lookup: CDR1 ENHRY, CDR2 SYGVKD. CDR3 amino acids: CAISERRGASDEQYF. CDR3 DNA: TGTGCCATCAGTGAGAGGCGGGGGGCCTCCGACGAGCAGTACTTC.

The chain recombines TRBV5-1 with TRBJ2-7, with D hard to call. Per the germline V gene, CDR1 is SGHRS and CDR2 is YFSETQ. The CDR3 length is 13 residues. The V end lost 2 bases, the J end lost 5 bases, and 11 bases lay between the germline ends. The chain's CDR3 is CASSLATANEQYF. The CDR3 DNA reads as TGCGCCAGCAGCTTAGCCACCGCGAACGAGCAGTACTTC.

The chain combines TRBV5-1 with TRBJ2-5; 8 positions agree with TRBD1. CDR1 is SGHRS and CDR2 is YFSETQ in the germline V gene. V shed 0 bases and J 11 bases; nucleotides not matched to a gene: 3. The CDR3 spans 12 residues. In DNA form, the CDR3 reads TGCGCCAGCAGCTTGGACAGGGGGGCGCAGTACTTC. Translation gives CASSLDRGAQYF.

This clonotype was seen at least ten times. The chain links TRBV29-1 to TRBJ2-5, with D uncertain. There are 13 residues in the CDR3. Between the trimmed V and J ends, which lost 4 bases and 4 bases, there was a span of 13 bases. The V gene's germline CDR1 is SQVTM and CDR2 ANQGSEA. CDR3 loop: CSVGARLLETQYF. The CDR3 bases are TGCAGCGTTGGGGCCCGACTTTTAGAGACCCAGTACTTC.

DNA for the CDR3: TGTGCCAGCAGCTCGATCGATTTGGGCTCCTACAATGAGCAGTTCTTC. This encodes CASSSIDLGSYNEQFF. The chain links TRBV6-2 or TRBV6-3 to TRBJ2-1; unclear D gene. In germline, CDR1 is MNHEY, CDR2 SVGEGT. The CDR3 is made up of 16 amino acids. The V end was cut by 6 bases, the J end by 0 bases, with 15 bases between.

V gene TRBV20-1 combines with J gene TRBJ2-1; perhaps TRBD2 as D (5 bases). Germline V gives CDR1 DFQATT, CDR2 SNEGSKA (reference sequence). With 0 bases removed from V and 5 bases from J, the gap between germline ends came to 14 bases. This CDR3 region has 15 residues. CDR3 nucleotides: TGCAGTGCTAGAGATCTGGGGAGTTTGGACAATGAGCAGTTCTTC. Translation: CSARDLGSLDNEQFF.

The CDR3 DNA is TGCAGTGCTAGACCGCCGGCTAGCAATCAGCCCCAGCATTTT. Translating it yields CSARPPASNQPQHF. The chain employs TRBV20-1 and TRBJ1-5; no firm D call. Per germline, CDR1 DFQATT and CDR2 SNEGSKA (reference sequence). V gave up 2 bases and J gave up 0 bases, with 8 bases separating them. The CDR3 has 14 residues.

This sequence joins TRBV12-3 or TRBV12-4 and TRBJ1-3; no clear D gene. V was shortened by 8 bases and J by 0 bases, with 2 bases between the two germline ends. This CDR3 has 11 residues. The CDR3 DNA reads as TGTGCCAGCTGCTCTGGAAACACCATATATTTT. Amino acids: CASCSGNTIYF.

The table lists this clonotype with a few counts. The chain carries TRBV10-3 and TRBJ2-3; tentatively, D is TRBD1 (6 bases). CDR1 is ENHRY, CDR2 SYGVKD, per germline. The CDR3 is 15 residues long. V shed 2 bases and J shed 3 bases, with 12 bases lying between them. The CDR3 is CAISELGAETDTQYF. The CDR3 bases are TGTGCCATCAGTGAGCTGGGGGCAGAAACAGATACGCAGTATTTT.

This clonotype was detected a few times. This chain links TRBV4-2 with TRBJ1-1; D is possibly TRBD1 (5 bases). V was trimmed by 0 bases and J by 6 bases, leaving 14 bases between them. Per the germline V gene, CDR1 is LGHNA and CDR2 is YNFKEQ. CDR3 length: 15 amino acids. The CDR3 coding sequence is TGTGCCAGCAGCCAAGATCAGGGACCGTTAGCTGAAGCTTTCTTT. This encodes CASSQDQGPLAEAFF.

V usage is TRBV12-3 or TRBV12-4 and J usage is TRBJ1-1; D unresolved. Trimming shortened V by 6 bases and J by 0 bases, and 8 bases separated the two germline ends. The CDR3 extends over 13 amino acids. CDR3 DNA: TGTGCCAGCAGCAAGAGAGTGAACACTGAAGCTTTCTTT. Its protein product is CASSKRVNTEAFF.

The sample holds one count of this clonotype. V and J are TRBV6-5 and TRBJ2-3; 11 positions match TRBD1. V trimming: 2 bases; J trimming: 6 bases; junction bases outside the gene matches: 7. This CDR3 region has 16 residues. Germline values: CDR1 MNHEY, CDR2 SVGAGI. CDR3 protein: CASSYHGQGALDTQYF. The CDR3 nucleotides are TGTGCCAGCAGTTACCACGGACAGGGGGCATTGGATACGCAGTATTTT.

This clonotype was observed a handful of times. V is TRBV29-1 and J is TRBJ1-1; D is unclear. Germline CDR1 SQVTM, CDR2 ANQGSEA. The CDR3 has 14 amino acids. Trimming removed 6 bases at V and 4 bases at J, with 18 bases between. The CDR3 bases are TGCAGCGTGACGGGAGTGGGGTGGCCCACTGAAGCTTTCTTT. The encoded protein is CSVTGVGWPTEAFF.

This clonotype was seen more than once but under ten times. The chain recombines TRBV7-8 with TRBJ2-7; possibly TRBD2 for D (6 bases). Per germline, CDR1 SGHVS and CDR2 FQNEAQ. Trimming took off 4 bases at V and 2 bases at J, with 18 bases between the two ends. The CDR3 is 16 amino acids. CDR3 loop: CASSSTGDRQTYEQYF. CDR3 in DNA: TGTGCCAGCAGCTCAACGGGGGACCGGCAAACCTACGAGCAGTACTTC.

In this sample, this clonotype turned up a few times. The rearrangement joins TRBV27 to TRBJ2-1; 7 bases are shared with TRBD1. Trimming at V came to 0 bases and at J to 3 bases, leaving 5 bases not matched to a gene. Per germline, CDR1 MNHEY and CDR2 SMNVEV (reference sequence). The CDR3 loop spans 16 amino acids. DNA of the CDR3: TGTGCCAGCAGTTTATCCCCGACAGGGTACTACAATGAGCAGTTCTTC. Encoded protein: CASSLSPTGYYNEQFF.

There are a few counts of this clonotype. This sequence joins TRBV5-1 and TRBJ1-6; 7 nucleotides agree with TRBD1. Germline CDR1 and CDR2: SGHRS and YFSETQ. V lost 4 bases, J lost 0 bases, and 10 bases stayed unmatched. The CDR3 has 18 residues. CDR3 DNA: TGCGCCAGCAGCCCAAGGACAGGTTCGAGCTCCTATAATTCACCCCTCCACTTT. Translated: CASSPRTGSSSYNSPLHF.